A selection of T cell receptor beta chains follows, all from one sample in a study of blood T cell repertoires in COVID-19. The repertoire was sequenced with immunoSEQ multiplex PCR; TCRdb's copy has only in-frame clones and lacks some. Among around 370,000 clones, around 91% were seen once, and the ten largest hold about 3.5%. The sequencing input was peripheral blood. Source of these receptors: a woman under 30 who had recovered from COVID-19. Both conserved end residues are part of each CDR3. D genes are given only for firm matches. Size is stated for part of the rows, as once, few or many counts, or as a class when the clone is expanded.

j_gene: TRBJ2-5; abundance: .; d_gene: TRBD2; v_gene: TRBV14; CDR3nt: TGTGCCAGCAGCTATATACTAGCGGGCCTCCAAGAGACCCAGTACTTC; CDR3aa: CASSYILAGLQETQYF
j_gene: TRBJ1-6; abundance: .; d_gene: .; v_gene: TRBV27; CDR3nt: TGTGCCAGCAGTCCAAGGAGCTCCTATAATTCACCCCTCCACTTT; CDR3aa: CASSPRSSYNSPLHF
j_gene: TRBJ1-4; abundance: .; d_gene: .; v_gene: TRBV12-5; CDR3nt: TGTGCTAGTGCGCTAGCAACTAATGAAAAACTGTTTTTT; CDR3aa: CASALATNEKLFF
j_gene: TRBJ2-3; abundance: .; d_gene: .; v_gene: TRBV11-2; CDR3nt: TGTGCCAGCAGCTCTGAGACTAGTAGCACAGATACGCAGTATTTT; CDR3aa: CASSSETSSTDTQYF
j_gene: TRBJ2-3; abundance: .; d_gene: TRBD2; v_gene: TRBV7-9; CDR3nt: TGTGCCAGCAGGTCCTGGACTAGCGGGAGCACAGATACGCAGTATTTT; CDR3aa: CASRSWTSGSTDTQYF
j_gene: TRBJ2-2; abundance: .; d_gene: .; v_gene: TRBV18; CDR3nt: TGTGCCAGCTCACCAGAGGCAGTCACCGGGGAGCTGTTTTTT; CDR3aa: CASSPEAVTGELFF
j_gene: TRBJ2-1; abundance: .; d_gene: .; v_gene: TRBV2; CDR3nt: TGTGCCAGCAGTGCTTATCCTCGAGGCTACAATGAGCAGTTCTTC; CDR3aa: CASSAYPRGYNEQFF
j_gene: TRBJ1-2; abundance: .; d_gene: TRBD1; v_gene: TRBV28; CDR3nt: TGTGCCAGCAGAACTCTAGCAGGGGGCGCCGGGGGCTACACCTTC; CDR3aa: CASRTLAGGAGGYTF
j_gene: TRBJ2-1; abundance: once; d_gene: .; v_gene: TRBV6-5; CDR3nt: TGTGCCAGCAGTCCCGAACGGGGAAACAATGAGCAGTTCTTC; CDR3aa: CASSPERGNNEQFF
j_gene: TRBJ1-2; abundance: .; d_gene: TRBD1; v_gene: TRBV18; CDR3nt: TGTGCCAGCTCATTAGGGACAGGTGAAAACTATGGCTACACCTTC; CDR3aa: CASSLGTGENYGYTF
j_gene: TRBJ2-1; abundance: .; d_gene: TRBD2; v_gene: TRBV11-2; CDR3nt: TGTGCCAGCAGCTCGCCAAAGGGACTAGCGGGAGTGGGGCAGTTCTTC; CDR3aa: CASSSPKGLAGVGQFF
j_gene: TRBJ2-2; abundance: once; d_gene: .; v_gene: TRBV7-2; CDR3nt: TGTGCCAGCAGCTCGCAACTAGCCCCCCGAGGCGGGGAGCTGTTTTTT; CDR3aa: CASSSQLAPRGGELFF
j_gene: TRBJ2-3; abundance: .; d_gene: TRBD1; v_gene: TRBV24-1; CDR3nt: TGTGCCACTGGGGTGACAGGGGATGCAGATACGCAGTATTTT; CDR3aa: CATGVTGDADTQYF
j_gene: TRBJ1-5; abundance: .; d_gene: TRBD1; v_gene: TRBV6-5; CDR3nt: TGTGCCAGCAGTTACCGAAGGGGGCGCAATCAGCCCCAGCATTTT; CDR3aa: CASSYRRGRNQPQHF
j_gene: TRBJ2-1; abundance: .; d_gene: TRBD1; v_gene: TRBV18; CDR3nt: TGTGCCAGCTCACCTCCGGGACAGGGGATCTACAATGAGCAGTTCTTC; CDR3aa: CASSPPGQGIYNEQFF
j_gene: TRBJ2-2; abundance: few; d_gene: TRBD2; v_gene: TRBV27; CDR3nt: TGTGCCAGCAGTTTAACAGCGGGAGTATCGAACACCGGGGAGCTGTTTTTT; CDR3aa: CASSLTAGVSNTGELFF
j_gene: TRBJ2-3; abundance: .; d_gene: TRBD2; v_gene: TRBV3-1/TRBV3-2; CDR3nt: TGTGCCAGCAGCTCGGGACTACCGACAGATACGCAGTATTTT; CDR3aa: CASSSGLPTDTQYF
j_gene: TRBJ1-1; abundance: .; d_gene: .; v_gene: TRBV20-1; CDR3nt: TGCAGTGCTAGTCCGGGGGGGGCGACTGAAGCTTTCTTT; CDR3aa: CSASPGGATEAFF
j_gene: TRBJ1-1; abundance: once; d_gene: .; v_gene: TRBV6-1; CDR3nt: TGTGCCAGCAGTGACCTGATACAGATAAAAAACACTGAAGCTTTCTTT; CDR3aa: CASSDLIQIKNTEAFF
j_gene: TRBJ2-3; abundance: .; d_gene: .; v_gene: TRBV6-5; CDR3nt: TGTGCCAGCAGTCGAAAGGGGGCAGATACGCAGTATTTT; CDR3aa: CASSRKGADTQYF
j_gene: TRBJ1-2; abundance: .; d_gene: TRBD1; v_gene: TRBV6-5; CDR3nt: TGTGCCAGCAGCCGGGACAGGGATAACTATGGCTACACCTTC; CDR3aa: CASSRDRDNYGYTF
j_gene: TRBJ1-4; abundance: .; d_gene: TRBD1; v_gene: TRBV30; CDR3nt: TGTGCCTGGAGTGGACCGGGACAGGGAAAGGAAAAACTGTTTTTT; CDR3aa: CAWSGPGQGKEKLFF
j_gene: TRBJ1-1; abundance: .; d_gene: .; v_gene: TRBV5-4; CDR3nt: TGTGCCAGCATCGGACAGAACACTGAAGCTTTCTTT; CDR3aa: CASIGQNTEAFF
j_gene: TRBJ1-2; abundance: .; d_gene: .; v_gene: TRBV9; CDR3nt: TGTGCCAGCAGCGTAGCCCCATCCGACAGGAAAACCCCTGGCTATGGCTACACCTTC; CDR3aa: CASSVAPSDRKTPGYGYTF
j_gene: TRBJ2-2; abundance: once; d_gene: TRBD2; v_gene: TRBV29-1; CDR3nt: TGCAGCGTTGAACCGGAGCGGGACAACACCGGGGAGCTGTTTTTT; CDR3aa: CSVEPERDNTGELFF
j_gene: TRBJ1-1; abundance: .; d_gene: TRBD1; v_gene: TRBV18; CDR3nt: TGTGCCAGCTCACCAAACAGGGGGTACACTGAAGCTTTCTTT; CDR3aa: CASSPNRGYTEAFF
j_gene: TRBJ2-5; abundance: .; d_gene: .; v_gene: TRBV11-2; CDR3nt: TGTGCCAGCAGCTTAGTATGGCAGCAAGAGACCCAGTACTTC; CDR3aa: CASSLVWQQETQYF
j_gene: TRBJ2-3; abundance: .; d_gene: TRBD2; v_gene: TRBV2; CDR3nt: TGTGCCAGCAGCCTACTAGCGACTAGCACAGATACGCAGTATTTT; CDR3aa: CASSLLATSTDTQYF
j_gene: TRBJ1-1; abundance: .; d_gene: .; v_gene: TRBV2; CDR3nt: TGTGCCAGCAGGCCCCTAGCGAACACTGAAGCTTTCTTT; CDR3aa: CASRPLANTEAFF
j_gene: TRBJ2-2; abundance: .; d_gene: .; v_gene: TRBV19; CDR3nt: TGTGCCAGCGGGATTATGGCCGGGGAGCTGTTTTTT; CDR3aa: CASGIMAGELFF
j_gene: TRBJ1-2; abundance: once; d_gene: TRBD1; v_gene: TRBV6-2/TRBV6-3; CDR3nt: TGTGCCAGCAGTCGGCCGGGACAGGGTACCCACTATGGCTACACCTTC; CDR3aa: CASSRPGQGTHYGYTF
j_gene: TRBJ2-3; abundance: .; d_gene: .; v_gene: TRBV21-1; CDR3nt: TGTGCCAGCAGCACGCGGGGCAGCATCACAGATACGCAGTATTTT; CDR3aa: CASSTRGSITDTQYF
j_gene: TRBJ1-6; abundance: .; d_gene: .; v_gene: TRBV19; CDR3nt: TGTGCCAGTAGTATTGACAGGTGGAATTCACCCCTCCACTTT; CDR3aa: CASSIDRWNSPLHF
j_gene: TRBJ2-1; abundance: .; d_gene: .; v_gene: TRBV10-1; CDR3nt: TGCGCCAGCAGTGAACAGCAGGGGCCAAACAATGAGCAGTTCTTC; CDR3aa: CASSEQQGPNNEQFF
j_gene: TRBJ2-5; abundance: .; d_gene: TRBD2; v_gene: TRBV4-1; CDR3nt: TGCGCCAGCAGCCAAGAGGCTAGCGGGAGCAGGGGAGAGACCCAGTACTTC; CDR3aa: CASSQEASGSRGETQYF
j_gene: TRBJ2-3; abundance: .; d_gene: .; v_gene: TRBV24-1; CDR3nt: TGTGCCACCCAAACTCAGGGGTCGGATACGCAGTATTTT; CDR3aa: CATQTQGSDTQYF
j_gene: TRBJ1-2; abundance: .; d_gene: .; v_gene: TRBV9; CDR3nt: TGTGCCAGCAGTTTTACAGGTGACTATGGCTACACCTTC; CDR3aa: CASSFTGDYGYTF
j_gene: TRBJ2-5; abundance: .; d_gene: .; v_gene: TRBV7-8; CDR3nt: TGTGCCAGCAGCTTGTACAGAAAAGAGACCCAGTACTTC; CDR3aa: CASSLYRKETQYF
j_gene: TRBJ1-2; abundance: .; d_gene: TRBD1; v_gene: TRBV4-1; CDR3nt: TGCGCCAGCAGCCAAGTTGGGACAGGGAAGGATAAGAATGGCTACACCTTC; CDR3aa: CASSQVGTGKDKNGYTF
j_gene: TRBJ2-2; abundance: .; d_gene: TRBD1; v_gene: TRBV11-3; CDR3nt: TGTGCCAGCAGCCAGGACAGGGTCGGAGGGGATACCGGGGAGCTGTTTTTT; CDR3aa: CASSQDRVGGDTGELFF
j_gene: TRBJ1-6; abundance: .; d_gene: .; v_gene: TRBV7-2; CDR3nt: TGTGCCAGCAGCGCGGCCCGGGACACAAATTCACCCCTCCACTTT; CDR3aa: CASSAARDTNSPLHF
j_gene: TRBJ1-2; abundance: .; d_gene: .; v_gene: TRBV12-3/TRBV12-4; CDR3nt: TGTGCCAGCACCACTAGAACTTATGGCTACACCTTC; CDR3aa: CASTTRTYGYTF
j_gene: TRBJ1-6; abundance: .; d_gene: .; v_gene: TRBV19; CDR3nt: TGTGCCAGTAGTATAGGAGGACAAATTAATTCACCCCTCCACTTT; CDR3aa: CASSIGGQINSPLHF
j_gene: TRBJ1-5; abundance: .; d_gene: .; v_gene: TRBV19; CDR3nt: TGTGCCAGTAATTCTGGGGGGGGCAATCAGCCCCAGCATTTT; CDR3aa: CASNSGGGNQPQHF
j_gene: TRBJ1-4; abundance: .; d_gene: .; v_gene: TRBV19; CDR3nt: TGTGCCAGTAGCCCCGGGGCAGGGGTTGGCGAAAAACTGTTTTTT; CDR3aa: CASSPGAGVGEKLFF
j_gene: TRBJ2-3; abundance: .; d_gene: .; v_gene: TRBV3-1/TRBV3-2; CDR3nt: TGTGCCAGCAGCCAAGATATGCTAGCTCCTAGCACAGATACGCAGTATTTT; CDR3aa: CASSQDMLAPSTDTQYF
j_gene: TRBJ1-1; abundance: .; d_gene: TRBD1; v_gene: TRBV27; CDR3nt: TGTGCCAGCAGTTTCCGGCGGGGACAGGGGCTCCTAAGGGCTGAAGCTTTCTTT; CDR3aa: CASSFRRGQGLLRAEAFF
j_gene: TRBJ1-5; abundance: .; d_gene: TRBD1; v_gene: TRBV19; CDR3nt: TGTGCCAGTGTAAGGACAGGGCTAAATCAGCCCCAGCATTTT; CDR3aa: CASVRTGLNQPQHF
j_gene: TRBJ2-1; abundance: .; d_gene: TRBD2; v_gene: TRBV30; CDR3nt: TGTGCCTGGAGTGTGACTAGCGGGAGGCCTTACAATGAGCAGTTCTTC; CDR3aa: CAWSVTSGRPYNEQFF
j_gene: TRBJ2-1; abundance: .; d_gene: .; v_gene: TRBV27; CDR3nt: TGTGCCAGCAGTTTAGGGGGGTCTGAGCAGTTCTTC; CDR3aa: CASSLGGSEQFF
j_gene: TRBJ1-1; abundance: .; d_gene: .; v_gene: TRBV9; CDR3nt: TGTGCCAGCAGCTCCCAAGGGGCCCTGAACACTGAAGCTTTCTTT; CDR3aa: CASSSQGALNTEAFF
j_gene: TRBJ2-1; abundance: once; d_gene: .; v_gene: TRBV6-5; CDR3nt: TGTGCCAGCAGCTATCGCACTGAGCAGTTCTTC; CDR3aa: CASSYRTEQFF
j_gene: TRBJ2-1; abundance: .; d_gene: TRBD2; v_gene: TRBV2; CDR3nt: TGTGCCAGCAGTGAAGGAGAAGGGCTAGCGGGAGTATGGCAGTTCTTC; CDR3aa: CASSEGEGLAGVWQFF
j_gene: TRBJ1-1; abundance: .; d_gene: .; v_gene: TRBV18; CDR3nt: TGTGCCAGCTCACCCGTGACTGGGGGGGACACTGAAGCTTTCTTT; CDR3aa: CASSPVTGGDTEAFF
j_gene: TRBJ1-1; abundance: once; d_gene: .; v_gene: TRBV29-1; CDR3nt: TGCAGCGTTGGTGTCCTTGCAGCTGAAGCTTTCTTT; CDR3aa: CSVGVLAAEAFF